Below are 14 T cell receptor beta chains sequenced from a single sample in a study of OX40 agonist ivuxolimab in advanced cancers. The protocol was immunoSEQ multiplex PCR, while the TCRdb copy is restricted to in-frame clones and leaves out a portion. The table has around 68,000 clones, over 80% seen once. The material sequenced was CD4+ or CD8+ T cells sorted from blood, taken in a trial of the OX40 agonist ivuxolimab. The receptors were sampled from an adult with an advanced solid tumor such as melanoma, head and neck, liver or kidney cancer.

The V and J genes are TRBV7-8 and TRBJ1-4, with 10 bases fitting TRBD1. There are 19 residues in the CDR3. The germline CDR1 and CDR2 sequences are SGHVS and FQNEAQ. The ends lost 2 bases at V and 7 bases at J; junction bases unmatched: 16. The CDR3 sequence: CASSLPRQGASGKSEKLFF. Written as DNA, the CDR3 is TGTGCCAGCAGCTTACCTAGACAGGGGGCGTCAGGGAAAAGTGAAAAACTGTTTTTT.

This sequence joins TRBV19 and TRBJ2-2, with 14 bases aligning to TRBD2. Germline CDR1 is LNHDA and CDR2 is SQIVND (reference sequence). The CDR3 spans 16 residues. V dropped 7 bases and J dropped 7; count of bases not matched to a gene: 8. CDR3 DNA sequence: TGTGCCAGTACCCCCTGGGGACTAGCGGGAGTCGGGGAGCTGTTTTTT. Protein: CASTPWGLAGVGELFF.

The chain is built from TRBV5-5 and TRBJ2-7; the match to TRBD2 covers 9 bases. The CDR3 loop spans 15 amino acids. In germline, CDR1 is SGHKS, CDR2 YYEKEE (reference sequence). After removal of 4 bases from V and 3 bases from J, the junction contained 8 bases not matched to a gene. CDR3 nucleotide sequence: TGTGCCAGCAGCAAGCTAGCGGGACGAAGCTACGAGCAGTACTTC. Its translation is CASSKLAGRSYEQYF.

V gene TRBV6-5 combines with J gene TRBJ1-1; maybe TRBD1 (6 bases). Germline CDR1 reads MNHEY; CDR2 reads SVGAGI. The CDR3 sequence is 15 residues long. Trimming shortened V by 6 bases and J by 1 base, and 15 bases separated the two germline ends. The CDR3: CASRVAGTKNTEAFF. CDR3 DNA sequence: TGTGCCAGCAGAGTAGCCGGGACAAAGAACACTGAAGCTTTCTTT.

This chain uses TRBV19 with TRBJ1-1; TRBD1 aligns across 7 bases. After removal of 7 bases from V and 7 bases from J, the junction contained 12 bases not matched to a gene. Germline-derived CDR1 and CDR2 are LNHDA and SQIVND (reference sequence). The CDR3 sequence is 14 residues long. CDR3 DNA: TGTGCCAGTACATACACCGGTGGACAGGTTGAAGCTTTCTTT. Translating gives CASTYTGGQVEAFF.

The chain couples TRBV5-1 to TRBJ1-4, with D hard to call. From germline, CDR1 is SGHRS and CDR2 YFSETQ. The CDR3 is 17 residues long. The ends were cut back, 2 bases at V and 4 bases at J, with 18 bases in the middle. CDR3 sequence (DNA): TGCGCCAGCAGCTTCTCACCGTTGGGAATCTATAATGAAAAACTGTTTTTT. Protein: CASSFSPLGIYNEKLFF.

The CDR3 DNA reads TGTGCCAGCAGTTACTCGACAGTACCTAACTATGGCTACACCTTC. It yields the protein CASSYSTVPNYGYTF. J is TRBJ1-2 and V is TRBV6-5, with D possibly TRBD1 on 5 matching bases. The germline V and J ends were trimmed by 0 bases and 0 bases, with 8 bases remaining between them. Germline CDR1 is MNHEY and CDR2 is SVGAGI. The CDR3 sequence is 15 residues long.

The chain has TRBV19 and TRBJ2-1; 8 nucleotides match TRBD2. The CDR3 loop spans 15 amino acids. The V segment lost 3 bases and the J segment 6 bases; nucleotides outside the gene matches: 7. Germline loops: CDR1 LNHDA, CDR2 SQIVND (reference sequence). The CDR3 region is CASSISSGRGNEQFF. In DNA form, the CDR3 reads TGTGCCAGTAGTATTTCAAGCGGGAGAGGCAATGAGCAGTTCTTC.

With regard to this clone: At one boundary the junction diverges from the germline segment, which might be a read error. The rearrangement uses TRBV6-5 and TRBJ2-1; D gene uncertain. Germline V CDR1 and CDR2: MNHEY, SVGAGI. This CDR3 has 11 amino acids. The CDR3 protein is CASSYGPLSLF. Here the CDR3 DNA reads TGTGCCAGCAGTTACGGGCCCTTGTCGCTCTTC.

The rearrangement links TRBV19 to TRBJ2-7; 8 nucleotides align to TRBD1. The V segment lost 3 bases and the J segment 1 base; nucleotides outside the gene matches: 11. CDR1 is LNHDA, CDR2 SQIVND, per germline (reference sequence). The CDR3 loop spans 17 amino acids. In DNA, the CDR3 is TGTGCCAGTAGTATGCGTAAGTGGCAGGGGGCTTCCTACGAGCAGTACTTC. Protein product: CASSMRKWQGASYEQYF.

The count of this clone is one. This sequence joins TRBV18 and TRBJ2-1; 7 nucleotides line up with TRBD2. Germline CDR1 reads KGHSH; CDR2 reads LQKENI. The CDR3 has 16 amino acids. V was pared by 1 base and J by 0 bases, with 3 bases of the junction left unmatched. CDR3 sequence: CASSPRSGTSYNEQFF. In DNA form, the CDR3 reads TGTGCCAGCTCACCACGAAGCGGGACCTCCTACAATGAGCAGTTCTTC.

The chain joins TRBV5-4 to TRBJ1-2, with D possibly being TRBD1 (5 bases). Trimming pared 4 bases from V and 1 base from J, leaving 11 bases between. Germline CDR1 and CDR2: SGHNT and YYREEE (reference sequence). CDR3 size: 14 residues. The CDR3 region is CASSPQGLNYGYTF. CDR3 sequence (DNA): TGTGCCAGCAGCCCCCAGGGCCTTAACTATGGCTACACCTTC.

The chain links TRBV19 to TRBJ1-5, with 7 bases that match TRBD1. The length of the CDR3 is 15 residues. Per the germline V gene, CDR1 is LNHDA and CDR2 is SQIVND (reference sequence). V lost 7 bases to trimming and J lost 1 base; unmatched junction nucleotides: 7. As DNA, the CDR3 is TGTGCCAGTAACCACAGGGGAGCGAGCAATCAGCCCCAGCATTTT. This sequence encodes CASNHRGASNQPQHF. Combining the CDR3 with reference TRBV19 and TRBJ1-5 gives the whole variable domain DGGITQSPKYLFRKEGQNVTLSCEQNLNHDAMYWYRQDPGQGLRLIYYSQIVNDFQKGDIAEGYSVSREKKESFPLTVTSAQKNPTAFYLCASNHRGASNQPQHFGDGTRLSIL.

The CDR3 coding sequence is TGTGCCAGCAGCTTATCGGAGGGGCTTGAAGCTTTCTTT. Residues: CASSLSEGLEAFF. The rearrangement uses TRBV7-6 and TRBJ1-1; the D gene is possibly TRBD1 (5 bases). CDR1 is SGHVS and CDR2 is FNYEAQ in the germline V gene. CDR3 length: 13 amino acids. Trimming removed 2 bases at V and 7 bases at J, with 11 bases between.